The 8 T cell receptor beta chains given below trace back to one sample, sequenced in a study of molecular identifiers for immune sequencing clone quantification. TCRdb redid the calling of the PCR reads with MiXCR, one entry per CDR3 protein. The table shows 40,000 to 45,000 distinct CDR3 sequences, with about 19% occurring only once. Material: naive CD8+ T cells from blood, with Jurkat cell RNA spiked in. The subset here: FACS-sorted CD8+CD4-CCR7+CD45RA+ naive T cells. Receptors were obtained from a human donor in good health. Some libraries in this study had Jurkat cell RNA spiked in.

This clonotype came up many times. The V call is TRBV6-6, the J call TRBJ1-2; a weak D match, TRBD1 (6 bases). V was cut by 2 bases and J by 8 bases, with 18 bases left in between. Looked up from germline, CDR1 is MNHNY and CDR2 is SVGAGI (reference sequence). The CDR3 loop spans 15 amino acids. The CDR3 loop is CASSYPGGQFNGYTF. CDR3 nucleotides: TGTGCCAGCAGTTACCCCGGGGGGCAGTTTAACGGCTACACCTTC.

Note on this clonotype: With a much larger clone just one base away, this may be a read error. The CDR3 is CACGTGYPYEQYF. As DNA, the CDR3 is TGCGCCTGCGGGACAGGCTACCCCTACGAGCAGTACTTC. V usage is TRBV4-3 and J usage is TRBJ2-7; TRBD1 matches 8 bases. V lost 11 bases to trimming and J lost 2 bases; unmatched junction nucleotides: 8. This CDR3 has 13 residues. The germline CDR1 and CDR2 sequences are LGHNA and YSLEER.

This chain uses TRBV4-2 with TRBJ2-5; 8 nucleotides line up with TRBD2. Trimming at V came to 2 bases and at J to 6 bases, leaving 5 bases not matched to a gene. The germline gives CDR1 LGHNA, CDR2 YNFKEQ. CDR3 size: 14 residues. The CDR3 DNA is TGTGCCAGCAGCCAACCCGGACTAGCCCAGACCCAGTACTTC. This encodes CASSQPGLAQTQYF.

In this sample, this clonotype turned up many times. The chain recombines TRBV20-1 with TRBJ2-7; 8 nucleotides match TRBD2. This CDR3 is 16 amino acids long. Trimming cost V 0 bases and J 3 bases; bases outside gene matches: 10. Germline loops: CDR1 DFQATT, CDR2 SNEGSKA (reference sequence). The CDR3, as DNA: TGCAGTGCTAGAGATAAGGATAGCGGGACCATCTACGAGCAGTACTTC. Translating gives CSARDKDSGTIYEQYF.

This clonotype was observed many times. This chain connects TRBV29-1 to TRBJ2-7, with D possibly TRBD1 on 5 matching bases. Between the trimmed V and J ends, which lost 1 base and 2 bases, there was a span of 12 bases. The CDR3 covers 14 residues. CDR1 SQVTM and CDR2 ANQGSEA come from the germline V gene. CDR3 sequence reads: CSVEGLGHTYEQYF. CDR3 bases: TGCAGCGTTGAAGGCCTGGGGCATACCTACGAGCAGTACTTC.

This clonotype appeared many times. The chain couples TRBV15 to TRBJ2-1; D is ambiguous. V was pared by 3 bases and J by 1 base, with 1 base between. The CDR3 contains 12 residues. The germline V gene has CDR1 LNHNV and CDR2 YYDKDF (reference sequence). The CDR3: CATSRSYNEQFF. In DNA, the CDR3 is TGTGCCACCAGCAGGTCCTACAATGAGCAGTTCTTC.

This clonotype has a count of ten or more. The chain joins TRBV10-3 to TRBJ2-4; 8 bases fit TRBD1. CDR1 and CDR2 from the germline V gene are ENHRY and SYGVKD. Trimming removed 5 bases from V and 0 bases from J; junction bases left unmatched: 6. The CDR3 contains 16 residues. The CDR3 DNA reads TGTGCCATCAGTCGGGCAGGGGGCCTAGCCAAAAACATTCAGTACTTC. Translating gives CAISRAGGLAKNIQYF.

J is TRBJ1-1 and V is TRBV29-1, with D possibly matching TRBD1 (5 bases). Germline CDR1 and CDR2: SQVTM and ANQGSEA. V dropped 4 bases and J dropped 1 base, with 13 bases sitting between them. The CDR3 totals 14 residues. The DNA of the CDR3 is TGCAGCGTTGTTGAGAGGGGCCGGAACACTGAAGCTTTCTTT. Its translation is CSVVERGRNTEAFF.